This T cell receptor (beta chain) was documented in a study of cytomegalovirus exposure and HLA in healthy donors. Study results and caveats: Sequencing artifact likely explains a cluster of highly shared sequence variants. Specificity for CMV antigens was confirmed in vitro for a few of the CMV-associated chains. In an earlier analysis, most TCR beta V segments were productive about 87% or about 30% of the time.

Comment on this clone: What it binds is unknown.

60 Vbeta and 13 Jbeta primers were used in PCR. Sequenced by immunoSEQ multiplex PCR; TCRdb stores in-frame clones only, minus some. The sample has about 78,000 clones; over 60% are singletons. Healthy bone marrow donors formed the donor group. The CDR3 has 13 residues. Trimming shortened V by 8 bases and J by 4 bases, and 12 bases separated the two germline ends. The germline V gene has CDR1 SNHLY and CDR2 FYNNEI. This clonotype was sampled from a male donor in good health and CMV-seronegative. Input material: PBMCs. This chain joins TRBV2 and TRBJ1-3, with D possibly TRBD1 on 6 matching bases. The CDR3 spells CASEYREGNTIYF. CDR3 DNA: TGTGCCAGCGAATACAGGGAGGGAAACACCATATATTTT. Looking up the rest from reference TRBV2 and TRBJ1-3 gives the full variable domain: EPEVTQTPSHQVTQMGQEVILRCVPISNHLYFYWYRQILGQKVEFLVSFYNNEISEKSEIFDDQFSVERPDGSNFTLKIRSTKLEDSAMYFCASEYREGNTIYFGEGSWLTVV.